Listed below are T cell receptor beta chains from one sample, sequenced in a study of early T cells in non-severe SARS-CoV-2 infection. TCRdb used MiXCR to reprocess the 5' RACE reads, holding one entry per CDR3 protein. The table records about 42,000 distinct CDR3 sequences, around 6.9% of them present only once. Sample: whole blood. Receptor source: an adult who was a healthcare worker with PCR-confirmed SARS-CoV-2 infection or an uninfected control (not recorded which). Both conserved end residues are part of each CDR3. The D gene is left open where the match is weak. Size values are once, few and many counts, or a class for expanded clones, and some rows have none.

clone size | CDR3 length | D gene | J gene | V gene | CDR3 protein | CDR3 DNA
- | 14 | TRBD1 | TRBJ1-2 | TRBV6-6 | CATPGTGGDYGYTF | TGTGCCACTCCCGGGACAGGGGGCGACTATGGCTACACCTTC
many | 16 | TRBD1 | TRBJ1-1 | TRBV12-3/TRBV12-4 | CASSPTGGYMNTEAFF | TGTGCCAGCAGTCCGACAGGGGGGTACATGAACACTGAAGCTTTCTTT
- | 15 | - | TRBJ2-3 | TRBV20-1 | CSANPPPGNTDTQYF | TGCAGTGCTAACCCGCCGCCCGGGAACACAGATACGCAGTATTTT
- | 14 | - | TRBJ1-5 | TRBV7-9 | CASSLLGADRPQHF | TGTGCCAGCAGCTTACTGGGGGCAGATCGGCCCCAGCATTTT
few | 12 | TRBD1 | TRBJ1-2 | TRBV29-1 | CSADRGEQGYTF | TGCAGCGCGGACAGGGGCGAACAGGGCTACACCTTC
few | 13 | - | TRBJ1-2 | TRBV6-1 | CASSVQGNYGYTF | TGTGCCAGCAGTGTACAGGGAAACTATGGCTACACCTTC
- | 16 | - | TRBJ1-4 | TRBV19 | CASSIGGSPTNEKLFF | TGTGCCAGTAGTATAGGGGGCAGCCCAACTAATGAAAAACTGTTTTTT
many | 12 | - | TRBJ1-1 | TRBV12-3/TRBV12-4 | CASSFQIAEAFF | TGTGCCAGCAGTTTCCAGATCGCTGAAGCTTTCTTT
- | 18 | TRBD2 | TRBJ2-2 | TRBV10-2 | CASRDLGLAGTGTGELFF | TGCGCCAGCAGGGACCTGGGGCTAGCGGGGACCGGCACCGGGGAGCTGTTTTTT
few | 15 | - | TRBJ1-1 | TRBV12-3/TRBV12-4 | CASRPLDRTFTEAFF | TGTGCCAGCAGGCCTCTCGACAGGACATTCACTGAAGCTTTCTTT
few | 11 | - | TRBJ2-1 | TRBV24-1 | CAPLSYNEQFF | TGCGCGCCCCTGAGCTACAATGAGCAGTTCTTC
few | 16 | - | TRBJ1-2 | TRBV6-6 | CASTAFLQGPNYGYTF | TGTGCCAGCACCGCTTTCTTACAGGGCCCCAACTATGGCTACACCTTC
many | 12 | - | TRBJ2-1 | TRBV12-3/TRBV12-4 | CASTPGYNEQFF | TGTGCCAGCACCCCCGGCTACAATGAGCAGTTCTTC
many | 15 | - | TRBJ2-3 | TRBV3-1 | CASSQDAGGTDTQYF | TGTGCCAGCAGCCAAGACGCTGGGGGGACAGATACGCAGTATTTT
many | 14 | - | TRBJ2-5 | TRBV14 | CASSQDRAQETQYF | TGTGCCAGCAGCCAAGACAGGGCCCAAGAGACCCAGTACTTC
many | 13 | - | TRBJ2-3 | TRBV18 | CASSPGASDTQYF | TGTGCCAGCTCCCCAGGGGCGTCAGATACGCAGTATTTT
many | 14 | - | TRBJ1-5 | TRBV12-3/TRBV12-4 | CASTPWGMDQPQHF | TGTGCCAGCACCCCGTGGGGGATGGATCAGCCCCAGCATTTT
- | 14 | - | TRBJ2-2 | TRBV7-9 | CASSPDAGGGELFF | TGTGCCAGCAGCCCGGACGCCGGCGGGGGGGAGCTGTTTTTT
- | 13 | - | TRBJ2-7 | TRBV5-1 | CASSLDYVGEQYF | TGCGCCAGCAGCTTGGACTACGTCGGCGAGCAGTACTTC
few | 16 | TRBD2 | TRBJ2-7 | TRBV10-2 | CASRGGTATSGEEQYF | TGCGCCAGCAGAGGGGGGACGGCGACTAGCGGGGAAGAGCAGTACTTC
few | 15 | - | TRBJ2-2 | TRBV29-1 | CSVSLTDSNTGELFF | TGCAGCGTTTCCCTGACAGATTCGAACACCGGGGAGCTGTTTTTT
many | 12 | - | TRBJ1-2 | TRBV7-2 | CASSEGPLGYTF | TGTGCCAGCAGCGAGGGCCCCTTGGGCTACACCTTC
many | 19 | TRBD1 | TRBJ1-3 | TRBV4-3 | CASSQGDRQGAISENTIYF | TGCGCCAGCAGCCAAGGGGACAGACAGGGGGCGATCTCTGAAAACACCATATATTTT
medium-sized | 16 | TRBD2 | TRBJ2-3 | TRBV12-3/TRBV12-4 | CASKNPLAGGLDTQYF | TGTGCCAGCAAGAACCCTCTAGCGGGGGGGCTAGATACGCAGTATTTT
few | 15 | - | TRBJ1-5 | TRBV4-3 | CASSQATGSNQPQHF | TGCGCCAGCAGCCAAGCTACAGGGAGCAATCAGCCCCAGCATTTT
- | 15 | TRBD2 | TRBJ2-3 | TRBV4-3 | CASSQAWRGTDTQYF | TGCGCCAGCAGCCAAGCCTGGCGGGGGACAGATACGCAGTATTTT
many | 17 | TRBD2 | TRBJ2-1 | TRBV12-5 | CASGLVNLAGVSNEQFF | TGTGCTAGTGGTTTGGTAAATCTAGCGGGGGTCAGCAATGAGCAGTTCTTC
many | 18 | TRBD2 | TRBJ2-3 | TRBV28 | CASSLGLLAVWLPDTQYF | TGTGCCAGCAGTTTGGGCCTACTAGCGGTCTGGCTTCCAGATACGCAGTATTTT
- | 14 | - | TRBJ1-5 | TRBV28 | CASSYSGLNQPQHF | TGTGCCAGCAGTTACAGCGGACTCAATCAGCCCCAGCATTTT
- | 13 | TRBD2 | TRBJ2-7 | TRBV29-1 | CSVVLAGIDEQYF | TGCAGCGTTGTGCTAGCGGGGATCGACGAGCAGTACTTC
- | 14 | - | TRBJ1-6 | TRBV12-3/TRBV12-4 | CASSLLSRDSPLHF | TGTGCCAGCAGTCTATTGTCCCGGGATTCACCCCTCCACTTT
many | 14 | - | TRBJ1-2 | TRBV7-8 | CASSLGQAGYGYTF | TGTGCCAGCAGCTTAGGACAGGCGGGCTATGGCTACACCTTC
- | 16 | - | TRBJ2-6 | TRBV12-3/TRBV12-4 | CASSLGAPSGANVLTF | TGTGCCAGCAGTCTGGGGGCTCCCTCTGGGGCCAACGTCCTGACTTTC
many | 14 | - | TRBJ1-4 | TRBV4-1 | CASSQEGSTEKLFF | TGCGCCAGCAGCCAAGAGGGTTCAACGGAAAAACTGTTTTTT
few | 13 | - | TRBJ2-3 | TRBV7-6 | CASSSPATDTQYF | TGTGCCAGCAGCTCCCCGGCCACAGATACGCAGTATTTT
few | 11 | - | TRBJ1-4 | TRBV7-8 | CALLRGEKLFF | TGTGCCCTACTGAGAGGAGAAAAACTGTTTTTT
- | 16 | - | TRBJ2-2 | TRBV5-5 | CASILQGSIDTGELFF | TGTGCCAGCATCCTTCAGGGGAGTATTGACACCGGGGAGCTGTTTTTT
few | 14 | TRBD1 | TRBJ2-7 | TRBV29-1 | CSVRDRGPTYEQYF | TGCAGCGTTCGCGACAGGGGGCCAACCTACGAGCAGTACTTC
few | 14 | - | TRBJ2-4 | TRBV10-3 | CAISELRTAGVQYF | TGTGCCATCAGTGAACTGAGGACAGCCGGGGTTCAGTACTTC
- | 15 | TRBD2 | TRBJ2-5 | TRBV20-1 | CSATDLRGRQETQYF | TGCAGTGCTACCGATCTCCGCGGGAGACAAGAGACCCAGTACTTC
- | 16 | - | TRBJ2-4 | TRBV5-1 | CASSLWTSEGKNIQYF | TGCGCCAGCAGCTTGTGGACATCGGAGGGGAAAAACATTCAGTACTTC
many | 16 | - | TRBJ2-2 | TRBV7-6 | CASSLVDYANTGELFF | TGTGCCAGCAGCTTAGTGGACTACGCGAACACCGGGGAGCTGTTTTTT
few | 17 | - | TRBJ1-6 | TRBV5-8 | CASSLYRRSSYNSPLHF | TGTGCCAGCAGCTTATATCGGCGGAGCTCCTATAATTCACCCCTCCACTTT
many | 16 | - | TRBJ1-3 | TRBV11-2 | CASSSSSPMTGNTIYF | TGTGCCAGCAGCAGTAGCAGCCCGATGACTGGAAACACCATATATTTT
few | 15 | TRBD2 | TRBJ2-1 | TRBV11-3 | CASSSRTSGGGEQFF | TGTGCCAGCAGCTCCCGGACTAGCGGGGGGGGTGAGCAGTTCTTC
many | 18 | TRBD1 | TRBJ2-7 | TRBV5-5 | CASSLGPPGQGISYEQYF | TGTGCCAGCAGCTTGGGCCCCCCCGGACAGGGTATTTCCTACGAGCAGTACTTC
- | 14 | - | TRBJ2-3 | TRBV10-3 | CAINGIADTDTQYF | TGTGCCATCAACGGAATAGCGGACACAGATACGCAGTATTTT
- | 14 | - | TRBJ2-1 | TRBV7-6 | CASSLAGSYNEQFF | TGTGCCAGCAGCTTAGCGGGATCCTACAATGAGCAGTTCTTC
once | 14 | - | TRBJ1-2 | TRBV4-2 | CASSQRTANYGYTF | TGTGCCAGCAGCCAGAGGACTGCGAACTATGGCTACACCTTC
many | 15 | TRBD1 | TRBJ1-1 | TRBV11-3 | CASSLGAGGGTEAFF | TGTGCCAGCAGCTTGGGGGCAGGGGGCGGAACTGAAGCTTTCTTT
few | 12 | - | TRBJ2-7 | TRBV10-3 | CAIAGQSLEQYF | TGTGCCATAGCAGGACAGTCCCTCGAGCAGTACTTC
many | 14 | - | TRBJ2-5 | TRBV20-1 | CSARLALLQETQYF | TGCAGTGCTAGACTAGCTCTCCTTCAAGAGACCCAGTACTTC
many | 16 | - | TRBJ1-3 | TRBV20-1 | CSATNDGLISGNTIYF | TGCAGTGCAACAAACGATGGCCTCATCTCTGGAAACACCATATATTTT
- | 16 | TRBD2 | TRBJ2-1 | TRBV3-1 | CASSPRGSGADNEQFF | TGTGCCAGCAGCCCACGGGGTAGCGGGGCGGACAATGAGCAGTTCTTC
- | 14 | TRBD1 | TRBJ2-2 | TRBV30 | CAWGPGQPTGELFF | TGTGCCTGGGGGCCGGGACAGCCAACCGGGGAGCTGTTTTTT
- | 12 | TRBD1 | TRBJ1-2 | TRBV7-6 | CASRGQGVGYTF | TGTGCCAGCAGGGGACAGGGAGTTGGCTACACCTTC